A selection of T cell receptor beta chains follows, all from one sample in a study of blood T cell repertoires in COVID-19. The repertoire was sequenced with immunoSEQ multiplex PCR; TCRdb's copy has only in-frame clones and lacks some. The table has 130,000 to 150,000 clones, roughly three quarters seen once. Sequencing was carried out using peripheral blood. These receptors came from a woman in her seventies with COVID-19, enrolled during active disease. Each CDR3 is given with its conserved first and last residue. A D gene is named only where the DNA matches it firmly. The size field is filled for only some rows; it gives once, few, many or a size class.

D	size	V	J	CDR3	DNA
TRBD1	.	TRBV9	TRBJ2-1	CASSVDGTVGDEQFF	TGTGCCAGCAGCGTAGACGGGACAGTCGGAGATGAGCAGTTCTTC
.	.	TRBV9	TRBJ2-7	CASSQGLMAEQYF	TGTGCCAGCAGCCAAGGACTGATGGCCGAGCAGTACTTC
.	.	TRBV3-1/TRBV3-2	TRBJ2-1	CASSQDGYNEQFF	TGTGCCAGCAGCCAAGACGGCTACAATGAGCAGTTCTTC
TRBD2	few	TRBV7-9	TRBJ2-7	CASSDLAGGNEQYF	TGTGCCAGCAGCGATCTAGCGGGGGGAAACGAGCAGTACTTC
.	few	TRBV7-9	TRBJ2-7	CASSAGRKTYEQYF	TGTGCCAGCAGCGCGGGGCGTAAGACCTACGAGCAGTACTTC
TRBD2	.	TRBV5-4	TRBJ2-5	CASSRRGTSGGSKETQYF	TGTGCCAGCAGCCGTAGAGGGACTAGCGGGGGGAGTAAAGAGACCCAGTACTTC
.	.	TRBV5-1	TRBJ1-4	CASSLLSTNEKLFF	TGCGCCAGCAGCTTGCTTTCAACTAATGAAAAACTGTTTTTT
.	.	TRBV7-6	TRBJ1-2	CASRPTGWDGYTF	TGTGCCAGCAGACCAACAGGGTGGGATGGCTACACCTTC
.	.	TRBV30	TRBJ1-1	CARDNMNTEAFF	TGTGCGCGGGATAACATGAACACTGAAGCTTTCTTT
TRBD1	.	TRBV6-5	TRBJ2-7	CASSRDRASYEQYF	TGTGCCAGCAGCCGGGACAGGGCCTCCTACGAGCAGTACTTC
TRBD1	.	TRBV28	TRBJ2-6	CASSGETGSGANVLTF	TGTGCCAGCAGTGGAGAGACAGGGAGTGGGGCCAACGTCCTGACTTTC
.	.	TRBV5-1	TRBJ2-3	CASSLEAPGTDTQYF	TGCGCCAGCAGCTTGGAAGCTCCGGGCACAGATACGCAGTATTTT
.	.	TRBV18	TRBJ1-1	CASSQRAGSGLVNTEAFF	TGTGCCAGCTCACAACGGGCGGGATCGGGTCTGGTGAACACTGAAGCTTTCTTT
.	.	TRBV2	TRBJ2-2	CASSEGGRNTGELFF	TGTGCCAGCAGTGAAGGTGGGAGGAACACCGGGGAGCTGTTTTTT
.	.	TRBV18	TRBJ1-5	CASSPTRDQPQHF	TGTGCCAGCTCACCGACCCGGGATCAGCCCCAGCATTTT
TRBD1	.	TRBV2	TRBJ1-2	CASSEQGAGGYTF	TGTGCCAGCAGCGAACAGGGGGCAGGTGGCTACACCTTC
.	.	TRBV5-1	TRBJ1-2	CASSPTDQGYTF	TGCGCCAGCAGCCCCACAGACCAGGGCTACACCTTC
.	.	TRBV6-2/TRBV6-3	TRBJ1-4	CASSWGPTNEKLFF	TGTGCCAGCAGTTGGGGGCCAACTAATGAAAAACTGTTTTTT
.	.	TRBV30	TRBJ1-5	CAWSEWEGQPQHF	TGTGCCTGGAGCGAATGGGAGGGACAGCCCCAGCATTTT
TRBD2	.	TRBV10-3	TRBJ2-2	CAISELAGATPGELFF	TGTGCCATCAGTGAGTTAGCGGGGGCCACTCCCGGGGAGCTGTTTTTT
TRBD1	.	TRBV11-2	TRBJ2-7	CASSLGGKGGLKTFYEQYF	TGTGCCAGCAGCTTAGGAGGTAAAGGGGGCCTCAAGACCTTCTACGAGCAGTACTTC
TRBD1	.	TRBV10-3	TRBJ2-2	CAIRGNRDRSTGELFF	TGTGCCATCAGGGGAAACCGGGACAGGTCCACCGGGGAGCTGTTTTTT
.	.	TRBV9	TRBJ1-1	CASSTTGSVNTEAFF	TGTGCCAGCAGCACCACAGGGTCGGTGAACACTGAAGCTTTCTTT
.	.	TRBV21-1	TRBJ1-5	CASSKGGTGSQPQHF	TGTGCCAGCAGCAAAGGCGGGACAGGGAGTCAGCCCCAGCATTTT
.	.	TRBV30	TRBJ1-2	CAWSPDIGYTF	TGTGCCTGGAGTCCAGACATCGGCTACACCTTC
.	.	TRBV27	TRBJ1-1	CASSRQLANTEAFF	TGTGCCAGCAGCAGACAGTTGGCCAACACTGAAGCTTTCTTT
.	.	TRBV6-5	TRBJ2-7	CASSRTPLFEQYF	TGTGCCAGCAGTCGGACACCGCTCTTCGAGCAGTACTTC
TRBD1	.	TRBV5-6	TRBJ2-7	CASSWRTGSTYEQYF	TGTGCCAGCAGCTGGAGGACAGGGTCCACCTACGAGCAGTACTTC
.	.	TRBV6-4	TRBJ1-6	CASSEVGQGRSPLHF	TGTGCCAGCAGTGAAGTCGGGCAGGGGCGTTCACCCCTCCACTTT
.	.	TRBV28	TRBJ1-5	CASSRLQGNNQPQHF	TGTGCTAGCAGCCGCCTACAGGGAAACAATCAGCCCCAGCATTTT
.	.	TRBV28	TRBJ2-7	CASNTGLPYEQYF	TGTGCCAGCAATACCGGACTACCCTACGAGCAGTACTTC
.	few	TRBV11-2	TRBJ1-5	CASSSRSSNQPQHF	TGTGCCAGCAGCTCCAGATCCAGCAATCAGCCCCAGCATTTT
.	.	TRBV5-1	TRBJ1-3	CASSLALADSGNTIYF	TGCGCCAGCAGCTTGGCCTTGGCAGACTCTGGAAACACCATATATTTT
.	.	TRBV18	TRBJ2-2	CASSPIRGSNTGELFF	TGTGCCAGCTCACCAATTCGGGGGTCGAACACCGGGGAGCTGTTTTTT
TRBD1	.	TRBV4-3	TRBJ1-4	CASSQGPGQFEKLFF	TGCGCCAGCAGCCAGGGCCCGGGACAGTTTGAAAAACTGTTTTTT
TRBD1	few	TRBV30	TRBJ1-1	CACPGQRGYEAFF	TGTGCCTGCCCGGGACAGAGGGGCTATGAAGCTTTCTTT
.	.	TRBV7-2	TRBJ2-7	CASGLSSYEQYF	TGTGCCAGCGGTTTGAGCTCCTACGAGCAGTACTTC
.	once	TRBV6-2/TRBV6-3	TRBJ1-1	CASSYISGTSLNTEAFF	TGTGCCAGCAGTTATATCTCGGGGACTTCTTTGAACACTGAAGCTTTCTTT
.	few	TRBV5-6	TRBJ1-6	CASSPGQYNSPLHF	TGTGCCAGCAGCCCTGGACAGTATAATTCACCCCTCCACTTT
.	.	TRBV28	TRBJ2-2	CASSRTGELFF	TGTGCCAGCAGCCGTACAGGGGAGCTGTTTTTT
.	.	TRBV20-1	TRBJ1-2	CSARDILGYTF	TGCAGTGCTAGAGATATACTTGGCTACACCTTC
.	.	TRBV6-2/TRBV6-3	TRBJ1-5	CASSQTRYSNQPQHF	TGTGCCAGCAGCCAGACACGCTATAGCAATCAGCCCCAGCATTTT
.	.	TRBV30	TRBJ1-2	CAWKRADSTTSGYTF	TGTGCCTGGAAGCGCGCAGACTCTACAACTAGTGGCTACACCTTC
.	.	TRBV5-1	TRBJ2-5	CASSHPGGETQYF	TGCGCCAGCAGCCACCCAGGAGGGGAGACCCAGTACTTC
.	.	TRBV7-9	TRBJ1-4	CASSRTPGLPFPSPEKLFF	TGTGCCAGCAGCCGAACCCCGGGACTCCCCTTCCCGTCGCCCGAAAAACTGTTTTTT
TRBD1	.	TRBV19	TRBJ2-2	CASKQGDIPGELFF	TGTGCCAGTAAACAGGGGGATATTCCCGGGGAGCTGTTTTTT
.	few	TRBV7-9	TRBJ2-4	CASSPRQGLHIQYF	TGTGCCAGCAGTCCCCGGCAGGGCCTGCACATTCAGTACTTC